This T cell receptor beta chain was found in a study of CD8 T cells in Susac syndrome. The T cells that were sequenced for TCR beta were CD8+ and CD4+ cells from blood. Negative isolation was applied to CD8+ and CD4+ T cells, and FACS enrichment was applied to TEMRA cells. Overall study results and limits: Acknowledgment was made by the study that its TCR sequencing and HLA analysis involved a relatively small number of individuals.

RNA totalling roughly 0.45 to 1 ug underwent reverse transcription with random hexamers. It was immunoSEQ multiplex PCR that amplified TCR beta CDR3 across 54 Vbeta and 13 Jbeta. TCRdb reanalysed the immunoSEQ multiplex PCR reads using MiXCR and keeps one entry per CDR3 protein. The table lists under 20,000 distinct CDR3 sequences, 90% to 95% of them singletons, with 0.2% to 0.3% in the top ten. Comments on this clonotype: No antigen is known for it.

Germline values: CDR1 SEHNR, CDR2 FQNEAQ (reference sequence). The V end lost 5 bases, the J end lost 4 bases, and 12 bases lay between the germline ends. This CDR3 has 13 residues. This sequence originates from a human donor in good health. The chain recombines TRBV7-9 with TRBJ2-7, with D perhaps matching TRBD2 (5 bases). Sequencing was performed on CD8+ T cells from PBMCs. In nucleotides, the CDR3 is TGTGCCAGCAGCCGGGATGTGGTATACGAGCAGTACTTC. It codes for CASSRDVVYEQYF.